The sequence of this TCR beta chain was determined in a study of radiotherapy plus CTLA-4 blockade in lung cancer. Chemo-refractory metastatic non-small-cell lung cancer patients were treated with focal radiation plus CTLA-4 blockade with ipilimumab. This CDR3 is 14 amino acids long. Deletions cut 0 bases from V and 3 bases from J, with 6 bases between. Germline V gene lookup returns CDR1 SGDLS and CDR2 YYNGEE. Study results and caveats: TCR clones of tumor origin grew in blood after radiotherapy plus ipilimumab.

Assay used: immunoSEQ multiplex PCR; TCRdb lists only in-frame clones, some missing. The sample has about 120,000 clones, 75% to 90% seen once. As for this clone: Antigen unknown.

The TCR was taken from a human donor with non-small cell lung cancer that progressed on radiotherapy plus ipilimumab. The sample here was peripheral blood, taken from a patient treated with radiotherapy plus ipilimumab. The chain links TRBV9 to TRBJ2-2; D is uncertain. DNA of the CDR3: TGTGCCAGCAGCGTAGTAGTAGACACCGGGGAGCTGTTTTTT. Protein: CASSVVVDTGELFF. Looking up the rest from reference TRBV9 and TRBJ2-2 gives the full variable domain: DSGVTQTPKHLITATGQRVTLRCSPRSGDLSVYWYQQSLDQGLQFLIQYYNGEERAKGNILERFSAQQFPDLHSELNLSSLELGDSALYFCASSVVVDTGELFFGEGSRLTVL.